These T cell receptor beta chains were read from a single sample in a study of PD-1 blockade in mismatch repair-deficient tumors. Clones were read by immunoSEQ multiplex PCR, and TCRdb kept only the in-frame ones, dropping some. The data show some 110,000 clones, with more than 60% seen just once and about 4.5% held by the top ten. Specimen: peripheral blood, collected 60 weeks after starting pembrolizumab. These receptors all come from an adult with mismatch repair-deficient cancer. The CDR3 runs from the conserved cysteine through the conserved F or W. The D gene is left open where the match is weak. Rows may omit the clone size; those that give it use once, few, many or a size class.

J	V	size	D	CDR3	DNA
TRBJ2-5	TRBV30	NA	NA	CAWSEETQYF	TGTGCCTGGAGTGAAGAGACCCAGTACTTC
TRBJ2-2	TRBV9	NA	TRBD2	CASNPTLAANTGELFF	TGTGCCAGCAACCCTACACTAGCGGCTAACACCGGGGAGCTGTTTTTT
TRBJ1-2	TRBV10-3	NA	TRBD1	CAISEPRTGSNYGYTF	TGTGCCATCAGTGAGCCACGGACAGGCTCCAACTATGGCTACACCTTC
TRBJ2-1	TRBV15	NA	TRBD2	CATTPGLGLSEQFF	TGTGCCACCACTCCGGGACTAGGGTTAAGTGAGCAGTTCTTC
TRBJ2-7	TRBV27	NA	TRBD2	CASSPSFAGEVYEQYF	TGTGCCAGCAGCCCTTCTTTTGCGGGAGAGGTGTACGAGCAGTACTTC
TRBJ1-2	TRBV6-6	once	TRBD1	CASRPRQGANYGYTF	TGTGCCAGCAGACCCCGACAGGGTGCTAACTATGGCTACACCTTC
TRBJ2-5	TRBV29-1	NA	NA	CSALWLAETQYF	TGCAGCGCTTTGTGGTTGGCAGAGACCCAGTACTTC
TRBJ2-1	TRBV7-9	NA	NA	CASSTRRTAGTYNEQFF	TGTGCCAGCAGCACCCGTAGGACAGCGGGAACCTACAATGAGCAGTTCTTC
TRBJ2-7	TRBV13	NA	TRBD2	CASSLSGLATSYEQYF	TGTGCCAGCAGCTTATCGGGACTAGCTACCTCCTACGAGCAGTACTTC
TRBJ2-7	TRBV19	few	NA	CASSPSYGNYEQYF	TGTGCCAGTAGCCCCTCGTACGGGAACTACGAGCAGTACTTC
TRBJ2-3	TRBV5-4	NA	TRBD2	CASREGGRTDTQYF	TGTGCCAGTCGCGAAGGCGGGAGAACAGATACGCAGTATTTT
TRBJ2-7	TRBV15	NA	TRBD2	CATSREAGGLGYEQYF	TGTGCCACCAGCAGAGAAGCGGGAGGGCTGGGGTACGAGCAGTACTTC
TRBJ1-1	TRBV6-5	NA	TRBD1	CASSYRGRTEAFF	TGTGCCAGCAGTTACAGGGGGCGGACTGAAGCTTTCTTT
TRBJ1-5	TRBV7-8	NA	NA	CASSPSRANQPQHF	TGTGCCAGCAGCCCAAGCAGGGCGAATCAGCCCCAGCATTTT
TRBJ2-1	TRBV18	NA	TRBD1	CASSLGQGRDEQFF	TGTGCCAGCTCACTCGGACAGGGCAGGGATGAGCAGTTCTTC
TRBJ2-5	TRBV5-5	NA	TRBD2	CASSFGTSGGKTQYF	TGTGCCAGCAGCTTTGGGACTAGCGGGGGAAAGACCCAGTACTTC
TRBJ2-7	TRBV6-5	NA	NA	CASRNRNYEQYF	TGTGCCAGCAGGAATAGAAACTACGAGCAGTACTTC